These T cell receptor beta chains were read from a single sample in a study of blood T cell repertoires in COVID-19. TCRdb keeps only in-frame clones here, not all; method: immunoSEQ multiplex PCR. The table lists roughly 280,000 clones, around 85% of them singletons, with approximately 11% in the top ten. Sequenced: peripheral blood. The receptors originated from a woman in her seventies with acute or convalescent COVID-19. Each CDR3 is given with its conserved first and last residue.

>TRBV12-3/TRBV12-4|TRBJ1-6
CASRGGNSPLHF
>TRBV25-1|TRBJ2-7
CASSPGYEQYF
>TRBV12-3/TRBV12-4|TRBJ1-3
CASRPTVSNTIYF
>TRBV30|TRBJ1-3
CAWSQEYRTGGNTIYF
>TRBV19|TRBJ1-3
CATTRGPDSGNTIYF
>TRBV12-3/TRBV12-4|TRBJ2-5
CASSFEESQYF
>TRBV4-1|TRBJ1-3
CASSLQAPGTGNTIYF
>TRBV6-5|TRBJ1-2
CASSPGRGFGYTF
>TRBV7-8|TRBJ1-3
CASSLSPTGVGNTIYF
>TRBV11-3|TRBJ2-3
CASSAGGFADTQYF